This note documents a single T cell receptor (beta chain) sequence. What it recognizes is unknown. This entry belongs to a study of T cells in localized non-small cell lung cancer. Sequencing used immunoSEQ multiplex PCR; TCRdb keeps in-frame clones, though not all of them. The sample holds 25,000 to 35,000 clones, roughly 94% seen once. General study points: Heterogeneity remains possible, as sequencing covered one tumor region only.

V lost 3 bases and J 1 base, leaving 11 bases between the germline ends. CDR3 length: 15 amino acids. CDR1 SGHNT and CDR2 YYREEE come from the germline V gene (reference sequence). This receptor was taken from a woman aged 40 to 75 with stage I lung adenocarcinoma. This chain links TRBV5-4 with TRBJ2-4; TRBD1 or TRBD2 may be the D gene (5 bases each). The sample was peripheral blood, taken before any cancer treatment. CDR3 DNA: TGTGCCAGCAGCTCCGGGGACCAGGCCAAAAACATTCAGTACTTC. Translating gives CASSSGDQAKNIQYF.